This TCR beta chain was identified during a study of blood T cell repertoires in COVID-19. As for the study in general: COVID-19 samples from acute and convalescent phases originated in the United States, Italy and Spain. The analysed material was cDNA or gDNA that came from T cells, B-cell-depleted T cells, or PBMCs.

In the study's own analysis: Amplification with reference gene primers provided the estimates of nucleated cell counts. Using immunoSEQ multiplex PCR, the repertoire was profiled, and TCRdb retains in-frame clones only, with some absent. V and J calls and clone size are given by that table; D and trimming were obtained from the DNA. The sample has fewer than 250,000 clones, approximately 90% seen once. Trimming at V came to 5 bases and at J to 0 bases, leaving 6 bases not matched to a gene. This CDR3 contains 15 residues. From germline, CDR1 is SGHTA and CDR2 FQGNSA. This rearrangement joins TRBV7-2 to TRBJ2-7, with 8 positions matching TRBD1. This TCR was sampled from a human donor in a cohort sampled during active COVID-19. Sequencing used peripheral blood. CDR3 residues: CASSLTGASSYEQYF. CDR3 nucleotides: TGTGCCAGCAGCCTGACAGGGGCCAGCTCCTACGAGCAGTACTTC.